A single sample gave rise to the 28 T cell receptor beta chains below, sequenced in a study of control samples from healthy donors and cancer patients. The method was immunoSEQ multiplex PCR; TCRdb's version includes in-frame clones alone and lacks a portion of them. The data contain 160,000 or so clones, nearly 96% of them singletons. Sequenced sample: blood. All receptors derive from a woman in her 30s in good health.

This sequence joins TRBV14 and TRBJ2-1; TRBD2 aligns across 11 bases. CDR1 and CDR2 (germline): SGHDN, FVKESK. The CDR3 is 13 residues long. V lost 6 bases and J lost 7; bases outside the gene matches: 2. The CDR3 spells CASRVAGGNEQFF. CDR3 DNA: TGTGCCAGCAGGGTAGCGGGAGGGAATGAGCAGTTCTTC. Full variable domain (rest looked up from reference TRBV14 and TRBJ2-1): EAGVTQFPSHSVIEKGQTVTLRCDPISGHDNLYWYRRVMGKEIKFLLHFVKESKQDESGMPNNRFLAERTGGTYSTLKVQPAELEDSGVYFCASRVAGGNEQFFGPGTRLTVL.

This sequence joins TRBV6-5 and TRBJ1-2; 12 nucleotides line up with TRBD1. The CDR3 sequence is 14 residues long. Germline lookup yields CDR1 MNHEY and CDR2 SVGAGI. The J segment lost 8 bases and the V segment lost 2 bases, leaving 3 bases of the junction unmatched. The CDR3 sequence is CASSYRDRGLGYTF. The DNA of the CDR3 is TGTGCCAGCAGTTACCGGGACAGGGGGCTAGGCTACACCTTC.

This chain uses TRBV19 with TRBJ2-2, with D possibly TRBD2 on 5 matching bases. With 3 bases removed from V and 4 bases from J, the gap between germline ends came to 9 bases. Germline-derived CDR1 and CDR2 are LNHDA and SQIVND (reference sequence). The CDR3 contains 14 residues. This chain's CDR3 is CASSIEEGTGELFF. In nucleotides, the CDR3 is TGTGCCAGTAGTATCGAAGAGGGCACCGGGGAGCTGTTTTTT.

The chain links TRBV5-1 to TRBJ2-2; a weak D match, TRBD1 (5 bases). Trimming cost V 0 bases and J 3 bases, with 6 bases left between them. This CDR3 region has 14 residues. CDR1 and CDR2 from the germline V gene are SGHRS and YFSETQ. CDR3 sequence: CASSLAGYTGELFF. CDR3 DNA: TGCGCCAGCAGCTTGGCAGGGTACACCGGGGAGCTGTTTTTT.

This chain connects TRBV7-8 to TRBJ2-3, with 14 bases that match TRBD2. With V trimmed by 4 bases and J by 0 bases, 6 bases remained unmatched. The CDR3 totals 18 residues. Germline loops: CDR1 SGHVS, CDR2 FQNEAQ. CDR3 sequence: CASSWGLAGDLSTDTQYF. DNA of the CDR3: TGTGCCAGCAGCTGGGGACTAGCGGGGGACCTAAGCACAGATACGCAGTATTTT.

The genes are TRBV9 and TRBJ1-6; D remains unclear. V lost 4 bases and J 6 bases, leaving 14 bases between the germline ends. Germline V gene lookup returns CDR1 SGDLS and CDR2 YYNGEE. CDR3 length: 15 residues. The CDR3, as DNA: TGTGCCAGCAGCTCACAGACGGATTCTAATTCACCCCTCCACTTT. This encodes CASSSQTDSNSPLHF.

CDR3 DNA: TGTGCCAGCTCATCGGGACTAGCAGAGACCCAGTACTTC. This gives the protein CASSSGLAETQYF. This chain connects TRBV18 to TRBJ2-5; TRBD2 agrees at 9 bases. This CDR3 is built from 13 residues. Germline V gene lookup returns CDR1 KGHSH and CDR2 LQKENI. V was clipped by 5 bases and J by 4 bases; unmatched bases: 2. The entire variable domain, with the rest obtained from reference TRBV18 and TRBJ2-5, is as follows: NAGVMQNPRHLVRRRGQEARLRCSPMKGHSHVYWYRQLPEEGLKFMVYLQKENIIDESGMPKERFSAEFPKEGPSILRIQQVVRGDSAAYFCASSSGLAETQYFGPGTRLLVL.

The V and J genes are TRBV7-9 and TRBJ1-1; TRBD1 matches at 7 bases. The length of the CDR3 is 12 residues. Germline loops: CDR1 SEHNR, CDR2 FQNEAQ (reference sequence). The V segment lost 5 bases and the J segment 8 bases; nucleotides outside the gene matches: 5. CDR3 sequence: CASSAGTAEAFF. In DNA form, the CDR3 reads TGTGCCAGCAGCGCTGGGACAGCAGAAGCTTTCTTT.

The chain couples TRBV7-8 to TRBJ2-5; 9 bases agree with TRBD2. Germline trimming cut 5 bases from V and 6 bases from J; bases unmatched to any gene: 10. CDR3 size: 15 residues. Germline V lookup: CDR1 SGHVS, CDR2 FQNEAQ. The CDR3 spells CASSPQSGGRQTQYF. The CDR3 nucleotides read TGTGCCAGCAGCCCCCAGAGCGGGGGGCGGCAGACCCAGTACTTC.

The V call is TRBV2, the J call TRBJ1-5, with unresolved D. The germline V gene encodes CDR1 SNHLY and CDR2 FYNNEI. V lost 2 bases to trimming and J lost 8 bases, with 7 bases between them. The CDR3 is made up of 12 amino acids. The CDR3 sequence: CASSESGEPQHF. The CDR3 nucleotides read TGTGCCAGCAGTGAAAGCGGGGAGCCCCAGCATTTT.

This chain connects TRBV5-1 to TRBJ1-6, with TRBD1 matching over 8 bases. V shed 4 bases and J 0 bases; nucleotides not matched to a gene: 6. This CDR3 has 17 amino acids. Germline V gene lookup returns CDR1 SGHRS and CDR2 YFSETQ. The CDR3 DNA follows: TGCGCCAGCAGCGTCAGGGGGCCGAGCTCCTATAATTCACCCCTCCACTTT. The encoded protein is CASSVRGPSSYNSPLHF.

The CDR3 DNA follows: TGTGCCAGCAGTGAAGGTTCTCAGTATCAGCCCCAGCATTTT. This translates into CASSEGSQYQPQHF. The chain recombines TRBV2 with TRBJ1-5; no firm D call. Germline assignment: CDR1 SNHLY and CDR2 FYNNEI. V was trimmed by 1 base and J by 5 bases, leaving 9 bases between them. The CDR3 sequence is 14 residues long.

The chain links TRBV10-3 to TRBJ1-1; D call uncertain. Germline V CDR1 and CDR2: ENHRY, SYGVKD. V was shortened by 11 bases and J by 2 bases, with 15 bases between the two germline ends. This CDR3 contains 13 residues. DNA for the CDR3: TGTGCCGCGCGGGCCGGTTTTAACACTGAAGCTTTCTTT. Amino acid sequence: CAARAGFNTEAFF.

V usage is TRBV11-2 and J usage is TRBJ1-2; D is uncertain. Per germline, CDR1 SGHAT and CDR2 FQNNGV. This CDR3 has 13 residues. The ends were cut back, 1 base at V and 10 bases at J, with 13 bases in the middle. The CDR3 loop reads CASSLAHSEDYTF. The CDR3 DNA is TGTGCCAGCAGCTTAGCTCACAGTGAGGACTACACCTTC.

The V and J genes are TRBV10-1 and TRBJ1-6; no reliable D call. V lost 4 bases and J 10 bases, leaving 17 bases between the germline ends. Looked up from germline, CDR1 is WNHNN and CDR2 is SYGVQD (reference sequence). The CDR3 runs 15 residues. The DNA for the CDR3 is TGCGCCAGCAGTGTCTCGGTTGGCGGGAGATCACCCCTCCACTTT. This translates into CASSVSVGGRSPLHF.

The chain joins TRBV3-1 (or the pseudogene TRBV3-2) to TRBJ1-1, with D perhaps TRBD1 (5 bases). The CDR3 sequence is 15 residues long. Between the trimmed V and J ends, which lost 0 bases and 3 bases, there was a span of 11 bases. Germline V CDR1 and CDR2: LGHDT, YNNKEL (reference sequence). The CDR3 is CASSQDRRGYTEAFF. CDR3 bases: TGTGCCAGCAGCCAAGACCGGAGGGGCTACACTGAAGCTTTCTTT.

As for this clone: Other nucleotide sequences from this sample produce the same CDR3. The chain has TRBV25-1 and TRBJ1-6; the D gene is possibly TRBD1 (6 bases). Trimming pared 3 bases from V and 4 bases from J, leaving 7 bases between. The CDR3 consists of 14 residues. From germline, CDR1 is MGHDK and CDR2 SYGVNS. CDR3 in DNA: TGTGCCAGCAGTGAGGGGGCGTATAATTCACCCCTCCACTTT. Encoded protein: CASSEGAYNSPLHF.

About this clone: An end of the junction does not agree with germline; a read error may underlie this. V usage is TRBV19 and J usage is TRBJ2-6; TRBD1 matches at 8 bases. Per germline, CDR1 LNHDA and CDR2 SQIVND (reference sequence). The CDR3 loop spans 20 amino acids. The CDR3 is CASRIGPRGQVYSGANVLTF. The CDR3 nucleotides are TGTGCCAGTAGGATAGGTCCCCGGGGACAGGTATACTCTGGGGCCAACGTCCTGACTTTC.

Here the CDR3 DNA reads TGTGCCAGCAGTTTAACCGGGACTAGCGGGTATCTCTACAATGAGCAGTTCTTC. This translates into CASSLTGTSGYLYNEQFF. The V call is TRBV27, the J call TRBJ2-1, with 12 bases that match TRBD2. This CDR3 region has 18 residues. In germline, CDR1 is MNHEY, CDR2 SMNVEV (reference sequence). Trimming took 2 bases from V and 3 from J; bases not matched to a gene: 8.

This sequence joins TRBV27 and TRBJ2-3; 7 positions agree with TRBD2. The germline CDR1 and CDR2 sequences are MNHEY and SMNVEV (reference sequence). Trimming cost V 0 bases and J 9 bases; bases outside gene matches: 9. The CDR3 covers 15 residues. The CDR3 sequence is CASSLSSGGVLTQYF. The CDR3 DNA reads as TGTGCCAGCAGTTTATCCTCTGGGGGGGTACTGACGCAGTATTTT.

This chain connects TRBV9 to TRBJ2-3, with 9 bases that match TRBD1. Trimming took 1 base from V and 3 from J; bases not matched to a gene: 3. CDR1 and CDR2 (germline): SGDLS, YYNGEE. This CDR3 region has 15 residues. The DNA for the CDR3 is TGTGCCAGCAGCGTAAGGACAGGGGTAACAGATACGCAGTATTTT. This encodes CASSVRTGVTDTQYF.

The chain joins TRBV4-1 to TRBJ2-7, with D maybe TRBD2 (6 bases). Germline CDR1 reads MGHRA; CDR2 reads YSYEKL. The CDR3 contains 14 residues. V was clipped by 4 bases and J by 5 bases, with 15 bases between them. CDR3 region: CASSLYLGGNEQYF. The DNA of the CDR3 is TGCGCCAGCAGCCTGTATTTGGGGGGAAACGAGCAGTACTTC.

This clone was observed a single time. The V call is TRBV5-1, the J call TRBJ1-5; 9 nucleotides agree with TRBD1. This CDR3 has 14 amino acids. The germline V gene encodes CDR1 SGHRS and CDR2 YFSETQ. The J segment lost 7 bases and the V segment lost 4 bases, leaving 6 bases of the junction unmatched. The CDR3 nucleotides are TGCGCCAGCAGCCAAGGGACAGGGAACCAGCCCCAGCATTTT. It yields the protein CASSQGTGNQPQHF.

CDR3 in DNA: TGTGCCATCAGTGAGCCGCCCTTGGGGGGGAGGAGGCAAGAGACCCAGTACTTC. Protein sequence: CAISEPPLGGRRQETQYF. The gene calls are TRBV10-3 and TRBJ2-5, with 7 bases fitting TRBD2. Trimming cost V 2 bases and J 2 bases; bases outside gene matches: 14. Germline CDR1 and CDR2: ENHRY and SYGVKD. This CDR3 region has 18 residues.

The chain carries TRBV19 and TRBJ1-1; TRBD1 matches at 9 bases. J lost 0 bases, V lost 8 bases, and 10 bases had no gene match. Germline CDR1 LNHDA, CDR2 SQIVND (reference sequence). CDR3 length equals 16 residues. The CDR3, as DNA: TGTGCCAGTGCACCCCGCCGGACAGGGGTGAACACTGAAGCTTTCTTT. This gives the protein CASAPRRTGVNTEAFF.

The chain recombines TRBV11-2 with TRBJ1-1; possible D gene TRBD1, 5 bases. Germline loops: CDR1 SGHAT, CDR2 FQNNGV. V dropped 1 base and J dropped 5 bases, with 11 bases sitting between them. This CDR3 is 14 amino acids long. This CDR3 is CASSLGGARTEAFF. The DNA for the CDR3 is TGTGCCAGCAGCTTAGGAGGGGCGAGGACTGAAGCTTTCTTT.

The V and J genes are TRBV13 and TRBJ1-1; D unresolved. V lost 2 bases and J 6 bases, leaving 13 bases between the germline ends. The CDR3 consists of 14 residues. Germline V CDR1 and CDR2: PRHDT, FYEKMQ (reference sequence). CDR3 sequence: CASSLIGFGSEAFF. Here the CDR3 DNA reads TGTGCCAGCAGCTTAATCGGGTTTGGGTCTGAAGCTTTCTTT.

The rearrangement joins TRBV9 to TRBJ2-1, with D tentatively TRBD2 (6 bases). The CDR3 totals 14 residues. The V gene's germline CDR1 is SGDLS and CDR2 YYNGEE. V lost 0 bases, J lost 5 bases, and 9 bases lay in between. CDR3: CASSVGGTHNEQFF. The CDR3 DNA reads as TGTGCCAGCAGCGTAGGCGGGACCCACAATGAGCAGTTCTTC.